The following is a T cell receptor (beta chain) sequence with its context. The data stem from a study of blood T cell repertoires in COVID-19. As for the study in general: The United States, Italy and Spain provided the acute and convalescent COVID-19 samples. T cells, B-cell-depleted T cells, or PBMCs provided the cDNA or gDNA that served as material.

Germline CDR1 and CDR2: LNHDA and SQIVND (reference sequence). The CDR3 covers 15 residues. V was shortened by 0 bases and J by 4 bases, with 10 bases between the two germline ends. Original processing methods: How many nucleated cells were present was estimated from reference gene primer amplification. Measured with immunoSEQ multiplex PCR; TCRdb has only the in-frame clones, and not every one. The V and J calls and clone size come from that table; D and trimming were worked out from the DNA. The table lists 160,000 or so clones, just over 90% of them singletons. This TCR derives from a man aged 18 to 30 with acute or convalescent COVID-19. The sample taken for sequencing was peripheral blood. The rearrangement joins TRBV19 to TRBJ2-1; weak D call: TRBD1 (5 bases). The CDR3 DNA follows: TGTGCCAGTAGTATAGATACAGGCGCATACAATGAGCAGTTCTTC. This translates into CASSIDTGAYNEQFF.